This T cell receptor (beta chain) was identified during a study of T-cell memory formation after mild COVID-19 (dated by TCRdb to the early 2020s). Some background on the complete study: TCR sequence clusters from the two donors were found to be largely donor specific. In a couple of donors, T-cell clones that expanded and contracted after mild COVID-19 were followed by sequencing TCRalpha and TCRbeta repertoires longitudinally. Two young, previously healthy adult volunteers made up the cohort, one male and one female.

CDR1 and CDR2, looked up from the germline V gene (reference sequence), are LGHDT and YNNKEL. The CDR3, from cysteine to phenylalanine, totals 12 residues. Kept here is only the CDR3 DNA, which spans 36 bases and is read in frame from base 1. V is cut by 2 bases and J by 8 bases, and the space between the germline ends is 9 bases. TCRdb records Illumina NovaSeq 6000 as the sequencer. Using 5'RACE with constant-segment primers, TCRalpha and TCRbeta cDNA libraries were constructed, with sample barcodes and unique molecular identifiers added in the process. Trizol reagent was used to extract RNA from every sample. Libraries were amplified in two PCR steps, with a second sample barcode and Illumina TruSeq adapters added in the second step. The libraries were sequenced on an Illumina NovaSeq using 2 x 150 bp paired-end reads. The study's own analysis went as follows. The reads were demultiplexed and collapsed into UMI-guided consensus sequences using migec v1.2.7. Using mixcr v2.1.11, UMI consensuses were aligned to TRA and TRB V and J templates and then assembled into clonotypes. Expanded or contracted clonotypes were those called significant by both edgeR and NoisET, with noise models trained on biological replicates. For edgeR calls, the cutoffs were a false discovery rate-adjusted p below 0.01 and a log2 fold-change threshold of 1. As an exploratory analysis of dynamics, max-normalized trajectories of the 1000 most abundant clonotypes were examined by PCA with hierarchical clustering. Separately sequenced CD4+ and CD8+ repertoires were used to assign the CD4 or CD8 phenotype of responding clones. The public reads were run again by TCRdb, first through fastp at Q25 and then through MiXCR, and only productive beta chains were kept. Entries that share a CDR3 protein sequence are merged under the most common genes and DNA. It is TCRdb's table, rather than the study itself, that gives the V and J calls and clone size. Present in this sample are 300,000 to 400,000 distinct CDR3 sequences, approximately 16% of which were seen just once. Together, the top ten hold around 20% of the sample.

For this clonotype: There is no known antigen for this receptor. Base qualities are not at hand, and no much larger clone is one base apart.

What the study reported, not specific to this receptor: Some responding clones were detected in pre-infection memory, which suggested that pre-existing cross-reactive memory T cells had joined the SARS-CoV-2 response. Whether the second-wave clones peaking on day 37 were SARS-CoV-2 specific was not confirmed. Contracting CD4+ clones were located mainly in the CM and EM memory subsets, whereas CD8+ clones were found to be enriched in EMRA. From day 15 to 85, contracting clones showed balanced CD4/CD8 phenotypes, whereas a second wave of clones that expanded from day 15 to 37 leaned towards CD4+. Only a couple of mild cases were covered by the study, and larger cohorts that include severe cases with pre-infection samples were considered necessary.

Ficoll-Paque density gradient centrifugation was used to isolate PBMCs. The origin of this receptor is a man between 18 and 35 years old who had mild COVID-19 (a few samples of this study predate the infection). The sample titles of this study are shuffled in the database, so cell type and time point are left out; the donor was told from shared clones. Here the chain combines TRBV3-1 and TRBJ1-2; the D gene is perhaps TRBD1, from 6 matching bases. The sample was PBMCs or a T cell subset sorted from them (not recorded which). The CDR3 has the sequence CASSQNREGYTF. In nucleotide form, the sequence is TGTGCCAGCAGCCAAAACAGGGAAGGCTACACCTTC.